One and the same sample provided the 13 T cell receptor beta chains below, sequenced in a study of T cells in women clearing cervical HPV infection. The data were produced by immunoSEQ multiplex PCR, yet TCRdb's version contains in-frame clones alone and is incomplete. Its listing shows about 27,000 clones. Sequenced material: blood buffy coat. The receptor source for this set is a woman between 18 and 69 years old with a cervical HPV16 infection that either progressed to CIN3+ or cleared (not recorded which).

The sequenced part of the CDR3 DNA is TGTGCCAGCAGCTCGGACATTGCCGGC. It translates to CASSSDIAG. The CDR3 in its entirety is CASSSDIAGYTF. V is TRBV7-9 and J is TRBJ1-2; a weak D match, TRBD1 (5 bases). The read halts 3 residues ahead of the CDR3 end, with the missing end drawn from the germline J gene. Per the germline V gene, CDR1 is SEHNR and CDR2 is FQNEAQ (reference sequence). The CDR3 loop spans 12 amino acids.

For this clone: The CDR3 end lies 3 residues beyond the end of the read and is filled in from the germline J gene. This chain links TRBV20-1 with TRBJ2-3; TRBD2 matches at 10 bases. CDR3 length: 15 amino acids. Germline V gene data show CDR1 as DFQATT and CDR2 as SNEGSKA (reference sequence). CDR3 amino acids: CSARTTSGQTGTQYF. The sequenced CDR3 bases are TGCAGTGCTAGGACGACTAGCGGGCAGACAGGGACG.

With respect to this clone: The CDR3 is cut off 3 residues early in the read; its end comes from the germline J gene. The chain links TRBV29-1 to TRBJ1-2; maybe TRBD1 (6 bases). V dropped 7 bases and J dropped 5 bases, with 17 bases sitting between them. The CDR3 has 13 residues. Germline values: CDR1 SQVTM, CDR2 ANQGSEA. The covered CDR3 bases are TGCAGCGCTGAGGAGGACAGCCCTTATGGC. This sequence encodes CSAEEDSPYG. The CDR3 in full is CSAEEDSPYGYTF.

With respect to this clone: The read stops 3 residues short of the end of the CDR3; the missing end is completed from the germline J gene. The chain joins TRBV30 to TRBJ2-1; 10 bases agree with TRBD2. The trim removed 2 bases at V and 4 bases at J, leaving 5 bases unmatched. This CDR3 has 15 amino acids. Germline-derived CDR1 and CDR2 are GTSNPN and SVGIG (reference sequence). CDR3 residues: CAWSRLAGAYNEQFF. CDR3 DNA, as far as it was read: TGTGCCTGGAGTAGGCTAGCGGGAGCATACAATGAG.

Regarding this clone: Read sequence stops 3 residues before the CDR3 end, and the germline J gene provides the missing end. The rearrangement links TRBV20-1 to TRBJ2-1; 8 nucleotides match TRBD2. J was trimmed by 7 bases and V by 5 bases; bases with no gene match: 7. Germline V gene lookup returns CDR1 DFQATT and CDR2 SNEGSKA (reference sequence). The CDR3 covers 13 residues. CDR3 DNA (partial): TGCAGTGCTTCCCAGACTAGCGAGAATGAG. Amino acid sequence: CSASQTSENE. The entire CDR3 protein is CSASQTSENEQFF.

For this clone: The read ends 3 residues shy of where the CDR3 ends; the end is completed using the germline J gene. The rearrangement links TRBV2 to TRBJ2-7; D uncertain. The CDR3 totals 12 residues. V was pared by 5 bases and J by 5 bases, with 10 bases between. CDR1 and CDR2 (germline): SNHLY, FYNNEI. The CDR3 DNA, read in part, is TGTGCCAGCAGTATTGGTGTAGACGAG. It specifies CASSIGVDE. The full CDR3 protein reads CASSIGVDEQYF.

Points on this clone: The read terminates 3 residues ahead of where the CDR3 ends, so the germline J gene completes it. This chain connects TRBV10-1 to TRBJ2-3; 11 positions match TRBD1. Germline V gene data show CDR1 as WNHNN and CDR2 as SYGVQD (reference sequence). V lost 5 bases and J lost 7; bases outside the gene matches: 5. The CDR3 spans 14 residues. Partial CDR3 DNA: TGCGCCAGCAGTAATGGACAGGGGGCTTATACG. Encoded protein: CASSNGQGAYT. The whole CDR3 reads CASSNGQGAYTQYF.

With respect to this clone: The read terminates 3 residues before the CDR3 end, so the remaining end is supplied by the germline J gene. The rearrangement uses TRBV10-1 and TRBJ2-3; 9 bases fit TRBD2. The germline CDR1 and CDR2 sequences are WNHNN and SYGVQD (reference sequence). Trimming removed 3 bases from V and 3 bases from J; junction bases left unmatched: 10. There are 17 residues in the CDR3. The CDR3 bases that were read are TGCGCCAGCAGTGACATTGGAAGCGGGAGGAAAACAGATACG. This gives the protein CASSDIGSGRKTDT. The entire CDR3 reads CASSDIGSGRKTDTQYF.

Concerning this clone itself: The sequence runs out 3 residues before the end of the CDR3; the remainder is reconstructed from the germline J gene. The rearrangement uses TRBV5-1 and TRBJ1-2, with D perhaps TRBD1 (6 bases). This CDR3 is built from 22 residues. Looked up from germline, CDR1 is SGHRS and CDR2 is YFSETQ. V lost 6 bases, J lost 1 base, and 37 bases lay in between. The CDR3 loop reads CASTFMWPPPGDAYFFNYGYTF. Partial CDR3 DNA: TGCGCCAGCACCTTCATGTGGCCCCCTCCAGGGGACGCCTATTTTTTTAACTATGGC. The full variable domain, in which reference TRBV5-1 and TRBJ1-2 provide the parts outside the CDR3, is KAGVTQTPRYLIKTRGQQVTLSCSPISGHRSVSWYQQTPGQGLQFLFEYFSETQRNKGNFPGRFSGRQFSNSRSEMNVSTLELGDSALYLCASTFMWPPPGDAYFFNYGYTFGSGTRLTVV.

A word on this clone: The CDR3 end falls 3 residues outside the read, so it is completed with the germline J gene. J is TRBJ2-7 and V is TRBV14, with D unclear. The CDR3 runs to 17 residues. V shed 1 base and J shed 4 bases, with 20 bases lying between them. The germline CDR1 and CDR2 sequences are SGHDN and FVKESK. The sequenced part of the CDR3 DNA is TGTGCCAGCAGCCAAGGCCGGAGTAGCCCACCCATTTACGAG. Protein: CASSQGRSSPPIYE. The entire CDR3 reads CASSQGRSSPPIYEQYF. The full variable domain, its missing parts supplied by reference TRBV14 and TRBJ2-7, is EAGVTQFPSHSVIEKGQTVTLRCDPISGHDNLYWYRRVMGKEIKFLLHFVKESKQDESGMPNNRFLAERTGGTYSTLKVQPAELEDSGVYFCASSQGRSSPPIYEQYFGPGTRLTVT.

Of note for this clone: Read data end 3 residues before the CDR3 end; the end is taken from the germline J gene. The chain couples TRBV30 to TRBJ1-5; 8 bases line up with TRBD1. CDR1 and CDR2 from the germline V gene are GTSNPN and SVGIG (reference sequence). V was pared by 2 bases and J by 9 bases, with 6 bases of the junction left unmatched. This CDR3 region has 13 residues. The CDR3: CAWSRQGKRPQHF. CDR3 DNA (partial): TGTGCCTGGAGTCGACAGGGGAAAAGGCCC.

Details on this clone: With the read ending 3 residues before the CDR3 end, the germline J gene is used to fill in that end. The sample contains more than one DNA sequence encoding this CDR3. This chain joins TRBV18 and TRBJ1-3, with 7 bases that match TRBD1. Germline V gene sequence: CDR1 KGHSH, CDR2 LQKENI. CDR3 size: 16 residues. The V and J ends lost 6 bases and 0 bases, in that order; junction bases with no gene match: 8. The part of the CDR3 DNA that was read is TGTGCCAGCTCCCTACAACAGGGGAGCTCTGGAAACACC. Its translation is CASSLQQGSSGNT. The entire CDR3 sequence reads CASSLQQGSSGNTIYF.

As for this clone: Read coverage stops 3 residues before the CDR3 terminus; the germline J gene supplies the remainder. This chain uses TRBV19 with TRBJ2-1, with TRBD2 matching 12 bases. CDR3 length: 18 amino acids. The V gene's germline CDR1 is LNHDA and CDR2 SQIVND (reference sequence). The ends lost 5 bases at V and 8 bases at J; junction bases unmatched: 16. The CDR3: CASSPHALAGGPPDEQFF. Incomplete CDR3 DNA: TGTGCCAGTAGTCCCCACGCACTAGCGGGAGGCCCCCCGGATGAG.